The TCR beta chain under discussion was sequenced for a study of regulatory T cells in long-lasting Graves disease. Study results and limitations: Persistent disease preferred TRBV28, TRBJ1-2 and TRBJ2-5; new disease, TRBV20-1 and TRBJ2-1.

iRepertoire HTBI primers and Arm-PCR of CDR3 regions built TCR beta libraries. TCRdb analysed the multiplex PCR reads with MiXCR anew, one entry per CDR3 protein. The top ten hold 20% to 25% of the sample, which has 350,000 to 500,000 distinct CDR3 sequences, less than 20% seen once. Germline V gene sequence: CDR1 ENHRY, CDR2 SYGVKD. The germline V and J ends were trimmed by 6 bases and 7 bases, with 16 bases remaining between them. The CDR3 has 13 amino acids. The time point: newly diagnosed GD, antithyroid drugs for less than 3 months. PBMC RNA served as the TCR library source. A single count supports this clonotype. Its antigen is still unknown. These records were also assigned to another study, of T cells in Graves' hyperthyroidism and ophthalmopathy. This second report adds: Initially, a first-round RT-PCR of the TCR CDR3 employed the HTBI primer set.

V is TRBV10-3 and J is TRBJ2-7; D is ambiguous. This sample comprised peripheral blood mononuclear cells (PBMCs), obtained at new diagnosis, from a patient treated with antithyroid drugs. This receptor was identified in a woman aged 18-29 years with Graves disease. In nucleotides, the CDR3 is TGTGCCATCAGGGGAAGCTCCTACAATGAGCAGTACTTC. Its translation: CAIRGSSYNEQYF.